A selection of T cell receptor beta chains follows, all from one sample in a study of beta chain features in type 1 diabetes. This table comes from immunoSEQ multiplex PCR, and its TCRdb copy is limited to in-frame clones, with some not included. This table holds about 150,000 clones, roughly 10% found once. Sequenced sample: central memory CD4+ T cells from blood. The receptors shown here come from a man in his late teens or twenties in good health. Each CDR3 is given with its conserved first and last residue. The order of the fields is J gene, V gene, D gene, clone size, CDR3 DNA, CDR3 protein. D genes are given only for firm matches. Some rows have no size entry. The others give once, few or many, or a class for an expanded clone.

>TRBJ2-1|TRBV19|TRBD2|.
TGTGCCAGTAAAGTCGTCGGACTAGCGGGGTATGAGCAGTTCTTC
CASKVVGLAGYEQFF
>TRBJ2-1|TRBV28|TRBD2|few
TGTGCCAGCAGTTTGACTAGCGGTTACAATGAGCAGTTCTTC
CASSLTSGYNEQFF
>TRBJ1-5|TRBV29-1|TRBD1|few
TGCAGCGCGGGACAGGGAGGGAATCAGCCCCAGCATTTT
CSAGQGGNQPQHF
>TRBJ2-1|TRBV4-3|TRBD2|.
TGCGCCAGCAGCCGGACTAGCGGGGGATATTACAATGAGCAGTTCTTC
CASSRTSGGYYNEQFF
>TRBJ2-5|TRBV29-1|TRBD1|.
TGCAGCGTCCTCTACAGGGGGGAGACCCAGTACTTC
CSVLYRGETQYF
>TRBJ2-5|TRBV29-1|TRBD1|few
TGCAGCGTTGCGGGACAGAATCAAGAGACCCAGTACTTC
CSVAGQNQETQYF
>TRBJ1-1|TRBV9|.|few
TGTGCCAGCAGCGTAGGAATGAACACTGAAGCTTTCTTT
CASSVGMNTEAFF
>TRBJ2-1|TRBV19|.|.
TGTGCCAGTACTCTGTCGGTATCCTACAATGAGCAGTTCTTC
CASTLSVSYNEQFF
>TRBJ2-1|TRBV10-3|.|few
TGTGCCATCAGCCGGGACAATGAGCAGTTCTTC
CAISRDNEQFF
>TRBJ2-5|TRBV11-2|.|few
TGTGCCAGCAGCGGCGGAGGCCCCCAAGAGACCCAGTACTTC
CASSGGGPQETQYF
>TRBJ1-1|TRBV7-2|.|.
TGTGCCAGCAGCTATGGATCTAGGGTGAGCGCTGAAGCTTTCTTT
CASSYGSRVSAEAFF
>TRBJ2-1|TRBV7-9|.|few
TGTGCCAGCAGCTTAGGGTACCAGCAGTTCTTC
CASSLGYQQFF
>TRBJ1-1|TRBV5-6|TRBD1|few
TGTGCCAGCTCAAACCGGGACAGGCCCGGGGTGGCTTTCTTT
CASSNRDRPGVAFF
>TRBJ2-3|TRBV7-9|.|few
TGTGCCAGCAGCTCCTACGACGGACGGGTTACGCAGTATTTT
CASSSYDGRVTQYF
>TRBJ1-3|TRBV5-4|.|.
TGTGCCAGCAGCCAGGACGGGAACACCATATATTTT
CASSQDGNTIYF
>TRBJ2-1|TRBV9|.|many
TGTGCCAGCAGCGTAGGTGGGAATGTCGGGAATGAGCAGTTCTTC
CASSVGGNVGNEQFF
>TRBJ2-7|TRBV5-1|.|many
TGCGCCAGCAGTGGCCGGGAGAGTGAGCAGTACTTC
CASSGRESEQYF
>TRBJ1-3|TRBV4-1|.|many
TGCGCCAGCAGCCATGACTTGGGGACTGGAAACACCATATATTTT
CASSHDLGTGNTIYF
>TRBJ2-6|TRBV5-1|.|few
TGCGCCAGCAGCTTGGCATCCGGGGCCAACGTCCTGACTTTC
CASSLASGANVLTF
>TRBJ1-6|TRBV5-6|TRBD1|.
TGTGCCAGCACCTGGACAGGGTACTCACCCCTCCACTTT
CASTWTGYSPLHF
>TRBJ1-5|TRBV30|TRBD1|.
TGTGCCTGGAGTGTATTGTGGGGGACAGGTGAAAGCAATCAGCCCCAGCATTTT
CAWSVLWGTGESNQPQHF
>TRBJ2-1|TRBV9|TRBD2|.
TGTGCCAGCAGCGTAGAAGCGGGAGCTTCCTACAATGAGCAGTTCTTC
CASSVEAGASYNEQFF
>TRBJ2-7|TRBV20-1|.|.
TGCAGTGCTAGAGATCTGGTTGAGCAGTACTTC
CSARDLVEQYF
>TRBJ2-5|TRBV5-1|.|many
TGCGCCAGCAGCTTCCTCGAAGAGACCCAGTACTTC
CASSFLEETQYF
>TRBJ2-1|TRBV5-4|.|few
TGCGCCAGCAGCCAAGAACAGGCCTACAATGAGCAGTTCTTC
CASSQEQAYNEQFF
>TRBJ2-3|TRBV7-9|TRBD2|few
TGTGCCAGCAGCTTAGCCCTAGCGGGGATCGCAGATACGCAGTATTTT
CASSLALAGIADTQYF
>TRBJ2-1|TRBV30|.|.
TGTGCCTGGAGTGTACAGAGGCCAACGAATGAGCAGTTCTTC
CAWSVQRPTNEQFF
>TRBJ2-2|TRBV7-3|TRBD1|.
TGTGCCAGCAGCGTCTTAGGGGGCGCAGACACCGGGGAGCTGTTTTTT
CASSVLGGADTGELFF
>TRBJ2-6|TRBV7-3|.|few
TGTGCCAGCAGCTTAGTCAGGGTTCTCTCTGGGGCCAACGTCCTGACTTTC
CASSLVRVLSGANVLTF
>TRBJ2-7|TRBV4-2|.|.
TGTGCCAGCAGCCCCATGGGTAGTAACGAGCAGTACTTC
CASSPMGSNEQYF
>TRBJ2-7|TRBV4-1|TRBD1|few
TGCGCCAGCAGCCAGAGACCGGGACAGGGGTCCTACGAGCAGTACTTC
CASSQRPGQGSYEQYF
>TRBJ2-4|TRBV6-5|TRBD1|.
TGTGCCAGCAGCCTAGACAGGGGGAAGGACATTCAGTACTTC
CASSLDRGKDIQYF
>TRBJ2-4|TRBV28|TRBD2|.
TGTGCCAGCCAGCCTAGCGGGAGGGCCCTCACCCCCAGGTTGCACATTCAGTACTTC
CASQPSGRALTPRLHIQYF
>TRBJ2-1|TRBV4-2|.|.
TGTGCCAGCAGCCAAGATCGGGATGAGCAGTTCTTC
CASSQDRDEQFF
>TRBJ2-7|TRBV7-9|TRBD1|.
TGTGCCAGCAACCCCGAAGACAGGGGAACGTCCTACGAGCAGTACTTC
CASNPEDRGTSYEQYF
>TRBJ1-2|TRBV19|.|.
TGTGCCAGCCGGGCCAGCCGGGGGGCGTACTATGGCTACACCTTC
CASRASRGAYYGYTF
>TRBJ1-1|TRBV7-9|TRBD1|many
TGTGCCAGCAGCCTAACCCCCTCCGGGACAGGGGCCCGCAACACTGAAGCTTTCTTT
CASSLTPSGTGARNTEAFF
>TRBJ2-6|TRBV14|.|many
TGTGCCAGCAGCCAAGCGGGGGCTGGGGCCAACGTCCTGACTTTC
CASSQAGAGANVLTF
>TRBJ2-7|TRBV4-2|.|few
TGTGCCAGCAGCCTAAGACAGGGGACTAGCTCCTACGAGCAGTACTTC
CASSLRQGTSSYEQYF
>TRBJ2-2|TRBV7-9|.|few
TGTGCCAGCAGCTTAGCAGGGGCCGTCAACACCGGGGAGCTGTTTTTT
CASSLAGAVNTGELFF
>TRBJ2-5|TRBV5-1|.|.
TGCGCCAGCAGCCTGGGGACGTTCCAAGAGACCCAGTACTTC
CASSLGTFQETQYF